A single sample is the source of the 26 T cell receptor beta chains below, sequenced in a study of CD4+ T cells in melanoma. The protocol was immunoSEQ multiplex PCR, while the TCRdb copy is restricted to in-frame clones and leaves out a portion. There are approximately 15,000 clones in the sample; over 70% occur only once, and more than 5.5% lies in the top ten. The sample consisted of cells from a culture (not recorded whether cultured in vitro). The source is a human donor with melanoma.

This chain links TRBV10-3 with TRBJ2-7; D not resolved. V dropped 6 bases and J dropped 5 bases, with 8 bases sitting between them. This CDR3 is 11 amino acids long. CDR1 and CDR2 (germline): ENHRY, SYGVKD. In DNA form, the CDR3 reads TGTGCCATCAGGTCCGTTGACGAGCAGTACTTC. Translation: CAIRSVDEQYF.

This clone was recorded a few times. The gene calls are TRBV18 and TRBJ1-4; D not certain. The germline V and J ends were trimmed by 6 bases and 12 bases, with 20 bases remaining between them. Germline V CDR1 and CDR2: KGHSH, LQKENI. The CDR3 consists of 14 residues. This CDR3 reads CASSSGRLTMELFF. CDR3 nucleotides: TGTGCCAGCTCGTCGGGCCGACTGACGATGGAACTGTTTTTT.

The chain recombines TRBV10-3 with TRBJ2-5, with unresolved D. The germline V gene encodes CDR1 ENHRY and CDR2 SYGVKD. The CDR3 totals 17 residues. V lost 0 bases and J 2 bases, leaving 16 bases between the germline ends. CDR3 region: CAISESKGAIGQETQYF. The CDR3 nucleotides read TGTGCCATCAGTGAGTCGAAAGGAGCGATAGGACAAGAGACCCAGTACTTC.

The V and J genes are TRBV30 and TRBJ1-5, with a possible D match to TRBD1 (6 bases). V lost 5 bases to trimming and J lost 7 bases, with 15 bases between them. The CDR3 loop spans 13 amino acids. Germline assignment: CDR1 GTSNPN and CDR2 SVGIG (reference sequence). CDR3 protein: CAWGGAGLQPQHF. DNA for the CDR3: TGTGCCTGGGGGGGGGCAGGGCTACAGCCCCAGCATTTT.

The chain combines TRBV5-1 with TRBJ1-2, with 7 bases lining up with TRBD1. CDR1 is SGHRS and CDR2 is YFSETQ in the germline V gene. J gave up 6 bases and V 3 bases, and 5 bases lay outside the gene matches. The length of the CDR3 is 13 residues. The CDR3 DNA reads TGCGCCAGCAGCTCGAGACAGGGAAATGGCTACACCTTC. Its translation: CASSSRQGNGYTF.

The rearrangement uses TRBV5-1 and TRBJ1-2, with 7 bases fitting TRBD1. The length of the CDR3 is 14 residues. The V gene's germline CDR1 is SGHRS and CDR2 YFSETQ. J gave up 3 bases and V 4 bases, and 6 bases lay outside the gene matches. The CDR3 region has the DNA TGCGCCAGCAGCCCGGTCGGACAGGACTATGGCTACACCTTC. Translation gives CASSPVGQDYGYTF.

This clone appeared a few times. This chain uses TRBV5-4 with TRBJ2-7; 12 bases match TRBD1. The CDR3 covers 15 residues. Germline V gene sequence: CDR1 SGHNT, CDR2 YYREEE (reference sequence). V shed 4 bases, J shed 7 bases, and the junction held 9 bases outside the gene matches. This chain's CDR3 is CASSQGTGGPREQYF. The DNA of the CDR3 is TGTGCCAGCAGCCAAGGGACAGGGGGCCCACGAGAGCAGTACTTC.

This chain links TRBV5-1 with TRBJ2-2, with 15 bases identical to TRBD2. V was pared by 4 bases and J by 4 bases, with 5 bases of the junction left unmatched. The CDR3 is 17 residues long. CDR1 and CDR2 from the germline V gene are SGHRS and YFSETQ. Here the CDR3 DNA reads TGCGCCAGCAGCCCGGGACTAGCGGGGGGCCTCACCGGGGAGCTGTTTTTT. Protein: CASSPGLAGGLTGELFF.

The CDR3 sequence is CASSRDIPNNSPLHF. The CDR3 DNA reads TGTGCCAGCAGCCGGGACATACCTAATAATTCACCCCTCCACTTT. The chain is built from TRBV7-6 and TRBJ1-6; TRBD1 might be the D (6 bases). Trimming pared 5 bases from V and 5 bases from J, leaving 13 bases between. Germline V gene data show CDR1 as SGHVS and CDR2 as FNYEAQ. The CDR3 contains 15 residues.

This chain joins TRBV28 and TRBJ1-6, with D uncertain. Trimming cost V 6 bases and J 8 bases, with 17 bases left between them. The CDR3 loop spans 15 amino acids. Germline values: CDR1 MDHEN, CDR2 SYDVKM. For the CDR3, the DNA is TGTGCCAGCAGCACGATTGGAGGGTTCCATTCACCCCTCCACTTT. Translating gives CASSTIGGFHSPLHF. The variable domain in full, completed from reference TRBV28 and TRBJ1-6, reads DVKVTQSSRYLVKRTGEKVFLECVQDMDHENMFWYRQDPGLGLRLIYFSYDVKMKEKGDIPEGYSVSREKKERFSLILESASTNQTSMYLCASSTIGGFHSPLHFGNGTRLTVT.

V usage is TRBV11-1 and J usage is TRBJ2-7; no firm D call. V was cut by 3 bases and J by 0 bases, with 9 bases left in between. There are 14 residues in the CDR3. CDR1 SGHAT and CDR2 FQDESV come from the germline V gene (reference sequence). The CDR3 reads CASSFFRSSYEQYF. The CDR3 DNA is TGTGCCAGCAGCTTTTTTCGTAGCTCCTACGAGCAGTACTTC.

V is TRBV5-4 and J is TRBJ2-5, with no clear D. This CDR3 spans 13 amino acids. Trimming cost V 2 bases and J 5 bases, with 10 bases left between them. The germline V gene has CDR1 SGHNT and CDR2 YYREEE (reference sequence). This CDR3 is CASSLDKIETQYF. CDR3 bases: TGTGCCAGCAGCTTAGACAAGATTGAGACCCAGTACTTC.

This chain joins TRBV11-2 and TRBJ1-2, with D maybe TRBD1 (5 bases). This CDR3 has 15 residues. From germline, CDR1 is SGHAT and CDR2 FQNNGV. The germline V and J ends were trimmed by 0 bases and 8 bases, with 16 bases remaining between them. The CDR3 DNA sequence: TGTGCCAGCAGCTTAGATATCATGGGACGAGGGGGCTACACCTTC. As protein: CASSLDIMGRGGYTF.

This chain joins TRBV7-2 and TRBJ2-7; no reliable D call. The CDR3 is made up of 14 amino acids. Trimming shortened V by 0 bases and J by 2 bases, and 8 bases separated the two germline ends. Germline V lookup: CDR1 SGHTA, CDR2 FQGNSA. The chain's CDR3 is CASSLARPPYEQYF. For the CDR3, the DNA is TGTGCCAGCAGCTTAGCTCGCCCCCCCTACGAGCAGTACTTC.

The chain joins TRBV19 to TRBJ1-5, with D tentatively TRBD1 (6 bases). V was cut by 9 bases and J by 3 bases, with 18 bases left in between. Germline V gene lookup returns CDR1 LNHDA and CDR2 SQIVND (reference sequence). CDR3 size: 15 residues. This CDR3 reads CASHSRGGINQPQHF. Here the CDR3 DNA reads TGTGCCAGCCACTCCCGCGGGGGCATCAATCAGCCCCAGCATTTT.

The chain has TRBV9 and TRBJ2-5; no clear D gene. The CDR3 consists of 16 residues. Germline V gene sequence: CDR1 SGDLS, CDR2 YYNGEE. The V gene lost 0 bases and the J gene lost 5 bases, with 17 bases spanning the gap. The CDR3 loop is CASSVGVKFGGETQYF. CDR3 coding DNA: TGTGCCAGCAGCGTAGGGGTGAAATTCGGTGGGGAGACCCAGTACTTC. The complete variable domain, with remaining parts taken from reference TRBV9 and TRBJ2-5, reads DSGVTQTPKHLITATGQRVTLRCSPRSGDLSVYWYQQSLDQGLQFLIQYYNGEERAKGNILERFSAQQFPDLHSELNLSSLELGDSALYFCASSVGVKFGGETQYFGPGTRLLVL.

CDR3 in DNA: TGTGCCAGCAGCTTGCGGCAGTCCTACGAGCAGTACTTC. The encoded protein is CASSLRQSYEQYF. The chain carries TRBV5-6 and TRBJ2-7; D is undetermined. CDR1 and CDR2 (germline): SGHDT, YYEEEE. V lost 1 base and J 1 base, leaving 6 bases between the germline ends. This CDR3 contains 13 residues.

The chain combines TRBV6-1 with TRBJ2-3; D remains ambiguous. Germline V gene sequence: CDR1 MNHNS, CDR2 SASEGT. V lost 2 bases and J 7 bases, leaving 7 bases between the germline ends. The CDR3 runs to 12 residues. The CDR3 bases are TGTGCCAGCAGTGAAAAGGCCTATACGCAGTATTTT. Protein sequence: CASSEKAYTQYF.

The chain couples TRBV19 to TRBJ1-2; D not resolved. The CDR3 is made up of 13 amino acids. Looked up from germline, CDR1 is LNHDA and CDR2 is SQIVND (reference sequence). V shed 3 bases and J shed 10 bases, with 15 bases lying between them. The CDR3 protein is CASSMPSSGDYTF. The CDR3 region has the DNA TGTGCCAGTAGTATGCCCTCTAGTGGGGACTACACCTTC.

The V gene is TRBV7-3, the J gene TRBJ1-5; D possibly corresponds to TRBD1 (6 bases). Germline V gene lookup returns CDR1 SGHTA and CDR2 FQGTGA. Trimming removed 5 bases from V and 3 bases from J, with 23 bases in between. The CDR3 contains 18 residues. The CDR3 region has the DNA TGTGCCAGCAGCCTCGAACAGGGTCTGGCGGGCTTCAATCAGCCCCAGCATTTT. This encodes CASSLEQGLAGFNQPQHF.

The chain carries TRBV19 and TRBJ2-7, with a possible D match to TRBD2 (6 bases). Trimming pared 5 bases from V and 2 bases from J, leaving 16 bases between. There are 15 residues in the CDR3. From germline, CDR1 is LNHDA and CDR2 SQIVND (reference sequence). CDR3 loop: CASSPGGAATYEQYF. DNA for the CDR3: TGTGCCAGTAGTCCCGGAGGGGCAGCGACCTACGAGCAGTACTTC.

J is TRBJ1-4 and V is TRBV1. TRBV1 corresponds to a pseudogene. This CDR3 is built from 16 residues. The CDR3 here is CTSSQDQRGTNEKLFF. DNA of the CDR3: TGCACCAGCAGCCAAGATCAGCGCGGGACTAATGAAAAACTGTTTTTT.

The V gene is TRBV27, the J gene TRBJ1-6, with D unclear. The CDR3 sequence is 16 residues long. Germline CDR1 is MNHEY and CDR2 is SMNVEV (reference sequence). Trimming took off 3 bases at V and 7 bases at J, with 16 bases between the two ends. The CDR3 nucleotides read TGTGCCAGCAGTTTCTACCAGAGCGGGAAAAATTCACCCCTCCACTTT. This gives the protein CASSFYQSGKNSPLHF.

The chain carries TRBV6-1 and TRBJ2-5, with TRBD1 as a possible D gene (5 bases). This CDR3 spans 16 amino acids. V was shortened by 3 bases and J by 2 bases, with 16 bases between the two germline ends. Germline CDR1 reads MNHNS; CDR2 reads SASEGT. The CDR3 sequence: CASSDRFGKGQETQYF. The CDR3 DNA reads TGTGCCAGCAGTGATCGATTCGGAAAGGGGCAAGAGACCCAGTACTTC.

There are a few counts of this clone. The sample has other DNA sequences that encode this CDR3 too. V usage is TRBV6-6 and J usage is TRBJ1-4; a possible D gene is TRBD1 (5 bases). The CDR3 covers 14 residues. Germline CDR1 reads MNHNY; CDR2 reads SVGAGI (reference sequence). Trimming took off 6 bases at V and 4 bases at J, with 12 bases between the two ends. CDR3 in amino acids: CASRRERGNEKLFF. DNA of the CDR3: TGTGCCAGCAGGCGCGAAAGGGGTAATGAAAAACTGTTTTTT.

The CDR3, as DNA: TGTGCCAGCAGCTTGGGTTGGACGAGAGAGACCCAGTACTTC. It yields the protein CASSLGWTRETQYF. The chain couples TRBV7-9 to TRBJ2-5; D is uncertain. CDR3 length: 14 residues. The germline CDR1 and CDR2 sequences are SEHNR and FQNEAQ (reference sequence). V gave up 3 bases and J gave up 4 bases, with 12 bases separating them. Drawing the rest from reference TRBV7-9 and TRBJ2-5, the complete variable domain is DTGVSQNPRHKITKRGQNVTFRCDPISEHNRLYWYRQTLGQGPEFLTYFQNEAQLEKSRLLSDRFSAERPKGSFSTLEIQRTEQGDSAMYLCASSLGWTRETQYFGPGTRLLVL.